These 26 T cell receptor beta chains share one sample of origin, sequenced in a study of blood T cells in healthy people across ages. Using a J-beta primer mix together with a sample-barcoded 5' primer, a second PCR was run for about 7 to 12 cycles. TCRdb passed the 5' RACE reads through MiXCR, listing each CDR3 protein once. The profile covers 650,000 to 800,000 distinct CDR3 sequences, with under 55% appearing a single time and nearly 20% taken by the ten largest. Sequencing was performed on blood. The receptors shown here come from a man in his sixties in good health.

CDR3 residues: CASRPGQATNEKLFF. CDR3 coding DNA: TGTGCCAGCAGGCCGGGACAGGCAACTAATGAAAAACTGTTTTTT. The rearrangement links TRBV12-3 or TRBV12-4 to TRBJ1-4; 8 nucleotides line up with TRBD1. After removal of 6 bases from V and 0 bases from J, the junction contained 3 bases not matched to a gene. The CDR3 spans 15 residues.

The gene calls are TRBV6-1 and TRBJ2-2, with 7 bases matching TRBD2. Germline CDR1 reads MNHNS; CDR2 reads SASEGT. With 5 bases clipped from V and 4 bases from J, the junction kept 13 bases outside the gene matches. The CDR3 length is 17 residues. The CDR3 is CASSLRGSQGPTGELFF. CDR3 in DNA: TGTGCCAGCAGTCTGCGGGGGAGCCAGGGACCCACCGGGGAGCTGTTTTTT.

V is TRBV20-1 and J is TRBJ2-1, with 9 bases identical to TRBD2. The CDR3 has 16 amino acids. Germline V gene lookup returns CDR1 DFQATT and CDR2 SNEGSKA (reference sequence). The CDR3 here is CIIAGVLKSSYNEQFF. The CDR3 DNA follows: TGCATCATAGCGGGGGTCCTAAAGAGCTCCTACAATGAGCAGTTCTTC.

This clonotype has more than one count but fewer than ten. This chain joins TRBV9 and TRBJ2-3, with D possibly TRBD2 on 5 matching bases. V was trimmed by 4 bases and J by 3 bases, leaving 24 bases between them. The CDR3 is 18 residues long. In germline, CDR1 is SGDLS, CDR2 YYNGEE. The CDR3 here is CASSPPLVAKRDTDTQYF. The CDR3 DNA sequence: TGTGCCAGCAGCCCACCCCTCGTTGCTAAGAGGGATACAGATACGCAGTATTTT.

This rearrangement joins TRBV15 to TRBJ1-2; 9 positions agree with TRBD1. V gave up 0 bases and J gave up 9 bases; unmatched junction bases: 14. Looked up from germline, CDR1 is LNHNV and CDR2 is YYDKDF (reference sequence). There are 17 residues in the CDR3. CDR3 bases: TGTGCCACCAGCAGAGATTTGGGAGAAGACAGGGGGAATCGCTACACCTTC. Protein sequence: CATSRDLGEDRGNRYTF.

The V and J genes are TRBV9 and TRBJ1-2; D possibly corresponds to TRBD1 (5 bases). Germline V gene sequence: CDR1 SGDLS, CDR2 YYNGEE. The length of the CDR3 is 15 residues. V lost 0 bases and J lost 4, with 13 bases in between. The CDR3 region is CASSVAPGTTYGYTF. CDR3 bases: TGTGCCAGCAGCGTAGCCCCAGGGACGACCTATGGCTACACCTTC.

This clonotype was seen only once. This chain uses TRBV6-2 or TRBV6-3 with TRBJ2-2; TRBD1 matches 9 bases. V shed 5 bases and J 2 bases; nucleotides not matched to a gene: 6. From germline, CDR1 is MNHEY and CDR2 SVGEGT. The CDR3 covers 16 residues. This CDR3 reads CASSSGTGHNTGELFF. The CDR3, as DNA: TGTGCCAGCAGTAGCGGGACAGGGCATAACACCGGGGAGCTGTTTTTT.

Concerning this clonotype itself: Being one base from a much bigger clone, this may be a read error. This CDR3 is CSVGRGETEAFF. DNA of the CDR3: TGCAGCGTTGGTCGCGGGGAAACTGAAGCTTTCTTT. The J gene is TRBJ1-1, the V gene TRBV29-1; no definite D call. The CDR3 loop spans 12 amino acids. Germline CDR1 SQVTM, CDR2 ANQGSEA. The V and J ends lost 4 bases and 5 bases respectively, with 11 bases between them.

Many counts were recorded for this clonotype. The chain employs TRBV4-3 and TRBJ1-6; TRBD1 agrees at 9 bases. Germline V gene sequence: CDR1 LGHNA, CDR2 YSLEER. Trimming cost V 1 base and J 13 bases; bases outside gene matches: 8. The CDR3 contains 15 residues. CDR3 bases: TGCGCCAGCAGCCAAGGGGACAGGGCCGGAGGGCCCCTCCACTTT. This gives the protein CASSQGDRAGGPLHF.

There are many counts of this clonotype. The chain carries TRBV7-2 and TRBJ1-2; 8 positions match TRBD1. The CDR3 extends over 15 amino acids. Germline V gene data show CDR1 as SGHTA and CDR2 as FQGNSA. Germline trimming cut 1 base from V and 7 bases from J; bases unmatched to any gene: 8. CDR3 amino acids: CASSLVLQGAGGYTF. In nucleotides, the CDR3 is TGTGCCAGCAGCTTAGTTCTCCAGGGGGCCGGTGGCTACACCTTC. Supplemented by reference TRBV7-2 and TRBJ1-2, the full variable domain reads GAGVSQSPSNKVTEKGKDVELRCDPISGHTALYWYRQSLGQGLEFLIYFQGNSAPDKSGLPSDRFSAERTGGSVSTLTIQRTQQEDSAVYLCASSLVLQGAGGYTFGSGTRLTVV.

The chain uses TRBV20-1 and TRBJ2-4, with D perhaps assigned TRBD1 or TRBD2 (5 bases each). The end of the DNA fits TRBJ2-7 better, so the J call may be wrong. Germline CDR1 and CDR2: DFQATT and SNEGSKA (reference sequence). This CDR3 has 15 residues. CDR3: CSASARARAAYEQYF. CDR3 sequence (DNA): TGCAGTGCTAGTGCGAGGGCCAGGGCAGCCTACGAGCAGTACTTC.

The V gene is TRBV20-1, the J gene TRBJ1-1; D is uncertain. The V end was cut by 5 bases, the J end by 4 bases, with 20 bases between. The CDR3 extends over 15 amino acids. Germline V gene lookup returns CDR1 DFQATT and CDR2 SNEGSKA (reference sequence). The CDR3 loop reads CSAPTRTLKGTEAFF. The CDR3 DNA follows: TGCAGTGCTCCAACCCGAACTCTCAAGGGCACTGAAGCTTTCTTT.

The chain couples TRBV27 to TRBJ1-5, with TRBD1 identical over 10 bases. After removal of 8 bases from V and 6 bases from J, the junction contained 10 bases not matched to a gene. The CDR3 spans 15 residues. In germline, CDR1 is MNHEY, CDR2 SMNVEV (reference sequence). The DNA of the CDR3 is TGTGCCAGCGCACGGGACAGGGGTACGGGTCAGCCCCAGCATTTT. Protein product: CASARDRGTGQPQHF.

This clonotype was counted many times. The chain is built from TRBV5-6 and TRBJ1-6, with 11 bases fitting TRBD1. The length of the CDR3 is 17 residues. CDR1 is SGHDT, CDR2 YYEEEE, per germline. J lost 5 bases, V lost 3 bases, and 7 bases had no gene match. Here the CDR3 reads CASSWTGGGLNNSPLHF. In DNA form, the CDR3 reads TGTGCCAGCAGCTGGACAGGGGGCGGGTTAAATAATTCACCCCTCCACTTT. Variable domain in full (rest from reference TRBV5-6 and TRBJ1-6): DAGVTQSPTHLIKTRGQQVTLRCSPKSGHDTVSWYQQALGQGPQFIFQYYEEEERQRGNFPDRFSGHQFPNYSSELNVNALLLGDSALYLCASSWTGGGLNNSPLHFGNGTRLTVT.

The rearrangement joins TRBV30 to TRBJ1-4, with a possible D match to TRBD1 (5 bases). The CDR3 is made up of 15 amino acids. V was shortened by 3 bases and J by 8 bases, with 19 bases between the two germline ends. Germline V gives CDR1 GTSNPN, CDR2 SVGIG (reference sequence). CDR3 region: CAWSPKGRVAEKLFF. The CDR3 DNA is TGTGCCTGGAGCCCAAAAGGCAGGGTCGCAGAAAAACTGTTTTTT.

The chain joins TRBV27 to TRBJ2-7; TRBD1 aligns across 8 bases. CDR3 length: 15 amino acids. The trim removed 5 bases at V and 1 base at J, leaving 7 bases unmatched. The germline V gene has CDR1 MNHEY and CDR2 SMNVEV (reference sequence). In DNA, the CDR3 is TGTGCCAGCAGTCCGCGACAGGGGAGATCCTACGAGCAGTACTTC. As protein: CASSPRQGRSYEQYF.

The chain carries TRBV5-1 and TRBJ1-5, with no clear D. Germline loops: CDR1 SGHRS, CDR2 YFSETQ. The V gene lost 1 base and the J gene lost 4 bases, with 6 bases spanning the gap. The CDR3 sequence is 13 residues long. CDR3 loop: CASSLTMNQPQHF. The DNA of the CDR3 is TGCGCCAGCAGCTTGACGATGAATCAGCCCCAGCATTTT. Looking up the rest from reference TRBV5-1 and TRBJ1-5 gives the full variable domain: KAGVTQTPRYLIKTRGQQVTLSCSPISGHRSVSWYQQTPGQGLQFLFEYFSETQRNKGNFPGRFSGRQFSNSRSEMNVSTLELGDSALYLCASSLTMNQPQHFGDGTRLSIL.

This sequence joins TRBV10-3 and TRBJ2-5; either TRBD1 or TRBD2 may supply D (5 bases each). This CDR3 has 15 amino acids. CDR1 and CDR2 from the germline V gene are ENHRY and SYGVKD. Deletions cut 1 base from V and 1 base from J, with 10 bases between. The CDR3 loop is CAISELGRGQETQYF. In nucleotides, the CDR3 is TGTGCCATCAGTGAGTTGGGACGGGGCCAAGAGACCCAGTACTTC.

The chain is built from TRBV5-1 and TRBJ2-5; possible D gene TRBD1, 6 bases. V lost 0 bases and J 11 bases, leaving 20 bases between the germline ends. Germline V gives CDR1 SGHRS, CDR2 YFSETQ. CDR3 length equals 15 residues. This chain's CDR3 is CASSLETLRGSEQYF. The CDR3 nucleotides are TGCGCCAGCAGCTTGGAAACCCTCAGGGGCAGTGAGCAGTACTTC.

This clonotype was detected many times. The DNA for the CDR3 is TGCGCCAGCAGCTTGAGACAAGACACCGGGGAGCTGTTTTTT. Protein product: CASSLRQDTGELFF. The chain couples TRBV5-1 to TRBJ2-2; no clear D gene. The V end was cut by 1 base, the J end by 3 bases, with 7 bases between. The CDR3 contains 14 residues. Per the germline V gene, CDR1 is SGHRS and CDR2 is YFSETQ.

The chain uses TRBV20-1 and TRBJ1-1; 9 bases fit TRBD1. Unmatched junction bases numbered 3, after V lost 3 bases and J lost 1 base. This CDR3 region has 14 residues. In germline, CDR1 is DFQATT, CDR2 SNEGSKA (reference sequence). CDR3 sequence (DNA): TGCAGTGCTAGCGGACAGGGGCAGAACACTGAAGCTTTCTTT. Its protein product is CSASGQGQNTEAFF.

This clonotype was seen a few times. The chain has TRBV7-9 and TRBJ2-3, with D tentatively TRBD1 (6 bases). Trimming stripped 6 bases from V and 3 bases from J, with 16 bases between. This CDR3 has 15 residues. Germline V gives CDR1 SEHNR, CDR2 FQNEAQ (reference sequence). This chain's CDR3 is CASSTRGQGTDTQYF. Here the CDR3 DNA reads TGTGCCAGCAGTACGAGAGGCCAGGGGACAGATACGCAGTATTTT.

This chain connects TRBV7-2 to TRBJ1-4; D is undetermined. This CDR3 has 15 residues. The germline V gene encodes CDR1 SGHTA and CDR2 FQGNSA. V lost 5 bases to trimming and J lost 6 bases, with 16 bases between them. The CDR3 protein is CASSPQAGVDEKLFF. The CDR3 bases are TGTGCCAGCAGCCCCCAAGCCGGAGTGGATGAAAAACTGTTTTTT.

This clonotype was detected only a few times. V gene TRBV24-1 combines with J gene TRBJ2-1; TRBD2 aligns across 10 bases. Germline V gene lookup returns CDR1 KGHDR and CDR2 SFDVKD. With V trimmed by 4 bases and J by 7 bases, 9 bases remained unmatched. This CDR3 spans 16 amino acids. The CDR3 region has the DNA TGTGCCACCAGTGAATCATGGACTAGCGGAATAAATGAGCAGTTCTTC. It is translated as CATSESWTSGINEQFF.

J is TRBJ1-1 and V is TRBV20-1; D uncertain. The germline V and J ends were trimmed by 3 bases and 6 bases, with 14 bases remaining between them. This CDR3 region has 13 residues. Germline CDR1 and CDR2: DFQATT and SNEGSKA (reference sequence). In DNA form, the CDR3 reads TGCAGTGCTAGCCCCAATGAAGTGGCTGAAGCTTTCTTT. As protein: CSASPNEVAEAFF.

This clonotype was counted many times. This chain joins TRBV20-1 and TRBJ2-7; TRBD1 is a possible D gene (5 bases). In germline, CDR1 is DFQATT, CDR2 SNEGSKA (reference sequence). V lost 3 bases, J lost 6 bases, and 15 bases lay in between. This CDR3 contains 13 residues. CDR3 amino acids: CSASGASHSEQYF. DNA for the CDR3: TGCAGTGCTAGTGGGGCTAGTCACTCCGAGCAGTACTTC.